The 8 T cell receptor beta chains reported below all come from one sample, sequenced in a study of OX40 agonist ivuxolimab in advanced cancers. Assay used: immunoSEQ multiplex PCR; TCRdb lists only in-frame clones, some missing. This table has fewer than 70,000 clones, roughly 84% appearing once. This specimen consisted of CD4+ or CD8+ T cells sorted from blood, obtained in a trial of the OX40 agonist ivuxolimab. The receptors shown here come from an adult with an advanced solid tumor such as melanoma, head and neck, liver or kidney cancer.

The chain couples TRBV23-1 to TRBJ2-1, with D uncertain. TRBV23-1 is reported as an ORF; its role is uncertain. V was shortened by 4 bases and J by 0 bases, with 19 bases between the two germline ends. The CDR3 sequence is 18 residues long. CDR3 DNA: TGCGCCAGCAGTCCCCTCAGCCCCCTGGGGAACTCCTACAATGAGCAGTTCTTC. It codes for CASSPLSPLGNSYNEQFF.

The V call is TRBV5-1, the J call TRBJ2-1; weak D call: TRBD2 (6 bases). V lost 3 bases and J 15 bases, leaving 13 bases between the germline ends. The V gene's germline CDR1 is SGHRS and CDR2 YFSETQ. The CDR3 consists of 11 residues. The CDR3 nucleotides are TGCGCCAGCAGCTCCGGGACTCATGGGTTCTTC. It encodes CASSSGTHGFF.

The rearrangement links TRBV19 to TRBJ1-6; D is possibly TRBD1 (6 bases). The CDR3 runs to 15 residues. The V gene lost 2 bases and the J gene lost 7 bases, with 12 bases spanning the gap. The V gene's germline CDR1 is LNHDA and CDR2 SQIVND (reference sequence). CDR3 protein: CASSIMRQENSPLHF. The CDR3 bases are TGTGCCAGTAGTATAATGAGACAGGAGAATTCACCCCTCCACTTT. The whole variable domain, filled in from reference TRBV19 and TRBJ1-6, reads DGGITQSPKYLFRKEGQNVTLSCEQNLNHDAMYWYRQDPGQGLRLIYYSQIVNDFQKGDIAEGYSVSREKKESFPLTVTSAQKNPTAFYLCASSIMRQENSPLHFGNGTRLTVT.

The chain is built from TRBV2 and TRBJ1-2, with D unresolved. The CDR3 runs 13 residues. Germline V gives CDR1 SNHLY, CDR2 FYNNEI. Between the trimmed V and J ends, which lost 4 bases and 2 bases, there was a span of 8 bases. CDR3 in amino acids: CASSVDGNYGYTF. The CDR3 nucleotides are TGTGCCAGCAGTGTTGACGGGAACTATGGCTACACCTTC. The variable domain in full, with the rest retrieved from reference TRBV2 and TRBJ1-2, is EPEVTQTPSHQVTQMGQEVILRCVPISNHLYFYWYRQILGQKVEFLVSFYNNEISEKSEIFDDQFSVERPDGSNFTLKIRSTKLEDSAMYFCASSVDGNYGYTFGSGTRLTVV.

This chain uses TRBV7-8 with TRBJ1-2; tentative D call: TRBD1 (5 bases). This CDR3 region has 13 residues. The V end lost 8 bases, the J end lost 0 bases, and 10 bases lay between the germline ends. The germline CDR1 and CDR2 sequences are SGHVS and FQNEAQ. The CDR3 DNA is TGTGCCAGCCGGGACGGGACTAACTATGGCTACACCTTC. The encoded protein is CASRDGTNYGYTF.

V usage is TRBV5-1 and J usage is TRBJ2-2; D not certain. The germline CDR1 and CDR2 sequences are SGHRS and YFSETQ. CDR3 size: 17 residues. With 1 base removed from V and 1 base from J, the gap between germline ends came to 14 bases. The chain's CDR3 is CASSLRSVGMNTGELFF. The CDR3 DNA reads TGCGCCAGCAGCTTGCGGAGCGTTGGGATGAACACCGGGGAGCTGTTTTTT.

The gene calls are TRBV6-5 and TRBJ2-5; perhaps TRBD2 as D (6 bases). The CDR3 length is 12 residues. CDR1 MNHEY and CDR2 SVGAGI come from the germline V gene. Trimming took 5 bases from V and 4 from J, leaving 8 bases between them. CDR3 in amino acids: CASSQGGETQYF. The DNA for the CDR3 is TGTGCCAGCAGTCAGGGAGGAGAGACCCAGTACTTC.

The chain employs TRBV2 and TRBJ2-3, with 15 bases that match TRBD2. Trimming cost V 7 bases and J 2 bases; bases outside gene matches: 10. CDR3 length equals 18 residues. Germline V CDR1 and CDR2: SNHLY, FYNNEI. The CDR3 DNA reads TGTGCCAGCACCAGGGGACTAGCGGGGGGAGTAGTCACAGATACGCAGTATTTT. It encodes CASTRGLAGGVVTDTQYF.